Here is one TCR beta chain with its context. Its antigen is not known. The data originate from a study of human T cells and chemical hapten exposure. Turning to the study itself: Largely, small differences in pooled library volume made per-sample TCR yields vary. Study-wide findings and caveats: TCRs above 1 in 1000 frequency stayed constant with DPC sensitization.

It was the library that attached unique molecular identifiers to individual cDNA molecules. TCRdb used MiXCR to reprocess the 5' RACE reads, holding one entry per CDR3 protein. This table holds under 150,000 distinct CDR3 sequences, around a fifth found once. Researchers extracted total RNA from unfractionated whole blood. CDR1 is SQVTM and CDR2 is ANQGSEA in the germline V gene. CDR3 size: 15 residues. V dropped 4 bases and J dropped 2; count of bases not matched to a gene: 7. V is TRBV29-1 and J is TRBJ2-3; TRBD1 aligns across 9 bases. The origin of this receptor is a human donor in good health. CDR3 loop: CSVAAGTGPTDTQYF. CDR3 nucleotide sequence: TGCAGCGTTGCAGCCGGGACAGGGCCCACAGATACGCAGTATTTT.